This TCR beta chain was observed in a study of blood T cell repertoires in COVID-19. The wider study: T cells, B-cell-depleted T cells, or PBMCs provided the cDNA or gDNA that served as material.

Participants spanned ages roughly 18 to 95 years and resided in some 22 US areas. All recovered Cohort 3 donors got two negative PCRs, got clearance, or saw symptom resolution. Source study methods: Scientists estimated how many nucleated cells there were by amplifying reference gene primers. Assay: immunoSEQ multiplex PCR; the TCRdb copy retains only in-frame clones and omits some. V and J calls and clone size are copied from that table; D and trimming were computed from the DNA. Here the sample spans some 100,000 clones, 80% to 90% being singletons. V lost 4 bases and J 5 bases, leaving 15 bases between the germline ends. The germline V gene encodes CDR1 SGDLS and CDR2 YYNGEE. The CDR3 is made up of 14 amino acids.

The sample taken for sequencing was PBMCs or T cells enriched from blood (not recorded which). The TCR originated in a woman in her 50s who had recovered from COVID-19. J is TRBJ2-5 and V is TRBV9; TRBD2 is a possible D gene (5 bases). The CDR3 spells CASSIGPGGETQYF. CDR3 DNA: TGTGCCAGCAGCATTGGGCCAGGCGGGGAGACCCAGTACTTC.